Sequencing of this T cell receptor beta chain was carried out in a study of shared clonotypes between healthy human individuals (dated by TCRdb to between 2020 and 2021). About the full investigation: The cohort comprised a couple of women and a few men aged 18 to 49 years. Blood TCR repertoires of roughly five healthy adults were deeply sequenced to estimate repertoire size and the extent of clonotype sharing between individuals. Between about 0.9 and 8.9 billion PBMCs per donor were obtained by leukapheresis. For each donor, CD4 naive and CD4 memory were each run on three plates, CD8 naive on two plates, and CD8 memory on one plate. To increase sequencing depth and limit assay-specific biases, different laboratories used diverse techniques to prepare libraries and sequence TCR repertoires.

Results the study describes overall, beyond this receptor: Naive subsets generally had larger estimated clonotype richness than memory subsets did. The small number of donors limited the genetic and exposure-history diversity represented. Rarefaction of sorted-subset datasets indicated incomplete sequencing despite the large sequencing depth. Sampling was restricted to blood, and TCR repertoires in tissues likely differ from the TCR repertoires found in blood. When several donors were compared, the shared fraction of clonotypes was approximately 5% for naive CD4, more than 3% for naive CD8, more than 2% for memory CD4, and roughly 0.43% for memory CD8. Pairwise subsampling led to the expectation that sequencing depth would affect the degree of clonotype sharing among donors. Compared with non-shared clonotypes, the clonotypes found in all four sorted-subset donors had higher generation probabilities.

A distance of 8 bases separates the germline ends of V and J, which lose 6 bases and 0 bases respectively. Inclusive of the bounding cysteine and phenylalanine, the CDR3 is 13 residues long. Only the CDR3 region is kept as DNA, spanning 39 bases read in frame from base 1. The germline V gene yields SGHAT for CDR1 and FQNNGV for CDR2. Details on this clone: The target of this receptor is not known. No much larger clone exists at a distance of one base, and base qualities are not known.

Using the deep immunoSEQ assay, multiplex PCR amplified TCR CDR3 regions from genomic DNA. Extracted genomic DNA from each cell subset was spread evenly across all wells of several immunoSEQ 96-well plates, with each plate serving as a replicate. For sorted subsets, each replicate PCR was loaded with roughly 190 ng genomic DNA, equivalent to about 30,000 T cell genomes. The purified libraries were quantified using a Qubit 3.0 fluorometer, sized with a Bioanalyzer 2100, and then quantified again using the KAPA Library Quantification kit. A separate single-read 150-cycle Illumina NextSeq 550 flow cell was used to sequence each immunoSEQ 96-well plate. Per the source publication's procedure: The immunoSEQ output contained only junctional sequences without quality scores, so filtering could not match that applied to full-length reads. Sequences were annotated with PyIR, a Python wrapper for IgBLAST v1.9, using IMGT germline references to assign V/J genes and CDR3. Reads were filtered out if the reads had weak V/J assignments (E-value above 1e-6), no CDR3, stop codons, out-of-frame junctions, or ambiguous translated residues. V3J clonotypes were defined as sequences sharing the same inferred V gene, J gene, and CDR3 amino acid sequence. To compute the percentage overlap between repertoires, the number of shared unique clonotypes was divided by the size of the smaller repertoire. RTK rarefaction, the Chao1 estimator, and Recon v2.1 estimates of unobserved clonotypes were used to assess repertoire richness. Generation probabilities for all TCRbeta clonotypes obtained by the gDNA method from several donors were computed using OLGA. Imported from immuneACCESS, the table was reduced by TCRdb to in-frame sequences with V and J called. These copies leave out some clones; in studies compared against another copy, an unresolved V gene accounts for under half, and the cause of the remainder is not known. V and J calls and clone size follow that table, whereas D and trimming were derived from the DNA. The sample table lists around 720,000 clones, around four fifths of them with a count of one. 1.5% to 2% of the sample belongs to the ten largest clones.

Healthy HIV-negative adults with no recently reported acute infections or vaccinations were included as donors. Only Caucasian adults living in Nashville, Tennessee, USA were represented among the donors. CD4+ T cells were enriched by magnetic negative selection; naive cells were then positively selected on CD45RA, and the negative fraction formed the memory subset. Blood was obtained by leukapheresis, after which PBMCs were separated by Ficoll-Histopaque density gradient centrifugation and cryopreserved in liquid nitrogen vapor phase. Analytical flow cytometry was used to check the purity and quantity of every magnetically sorted T cell population. Genomic DNA was isolated from every sorted fraction and measured by UV absorbance on a Nanodrop 2000c.

This TCR was sampled from a woman younger than 45 in good health. This sequence uses TRBV11-2 and TRBJ2-5, with a tentative D gene TRBD2 over 5 matching bases. The sequenced material came from memory CD4+ T cells sorted from blood. Interpreted using the paper, the cell subset or site label stands for: CD45RA-negative fraction. This receptor carries the CDR3 CASSKDYQETQYF. The bases are TGTGCCAGCAGTAAGGACTACCAAGAGACCCAGTACTTC.